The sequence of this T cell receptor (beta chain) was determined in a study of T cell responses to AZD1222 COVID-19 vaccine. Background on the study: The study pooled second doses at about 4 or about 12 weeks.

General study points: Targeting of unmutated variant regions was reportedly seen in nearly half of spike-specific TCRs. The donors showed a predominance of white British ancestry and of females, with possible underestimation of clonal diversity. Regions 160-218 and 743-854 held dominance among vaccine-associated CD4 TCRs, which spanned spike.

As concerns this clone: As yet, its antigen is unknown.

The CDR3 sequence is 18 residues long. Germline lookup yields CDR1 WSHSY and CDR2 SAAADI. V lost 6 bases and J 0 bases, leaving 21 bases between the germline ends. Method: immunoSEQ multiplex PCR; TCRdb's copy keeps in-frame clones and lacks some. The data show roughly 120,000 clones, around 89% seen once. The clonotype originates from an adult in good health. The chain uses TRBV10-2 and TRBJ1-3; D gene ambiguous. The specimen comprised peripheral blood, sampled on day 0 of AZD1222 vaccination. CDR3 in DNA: TGCGCCAGCAGCCGATCCCCCCTCGACACAAGCTCTGGAAACACCATATATTTT. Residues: CASSRSPLDTSSGNTIYF.